This T cell receptor (beta chain) comes out of a study of T cell responses to AZD1222 COVID-19 vaccine. The overall study: Timing groups of about 4 and about 12 weeks for second doses were pooled.

Libraries were prepared by immunoSEQ multiplex PCR; TCRdb keeps only in-frame clonotypes and omits some of them. The table shows over 50,000 clones, with about 90% occurring only once. Comment on this clone: Antigen unknown.

Study results and limitations: With dominance at 160-218 and 743-854, vaccine-associated CD4 TCRs spanned spike. Sampled repertoires all dated from after the peak T cell response.

This sequence was found in an adult in good health. The specimen comprised peripheral blood, sampled on day 0 of AZD1222 vaccination.

CDR3 in DNA: TGTGCCAGCAGTTTTTCCACGGGGGCGGCTTTCTTT. Its protein is CASSFSTGAAFF. The gene calls are TRBV12-3 or TRBV12-4 and TRBJ1-1; possibly TRBD1 for D (6 bases). V was clipped by 3 bases and J by 11 bases, with 13 bases between them. The CDR3 spans 12 residues.